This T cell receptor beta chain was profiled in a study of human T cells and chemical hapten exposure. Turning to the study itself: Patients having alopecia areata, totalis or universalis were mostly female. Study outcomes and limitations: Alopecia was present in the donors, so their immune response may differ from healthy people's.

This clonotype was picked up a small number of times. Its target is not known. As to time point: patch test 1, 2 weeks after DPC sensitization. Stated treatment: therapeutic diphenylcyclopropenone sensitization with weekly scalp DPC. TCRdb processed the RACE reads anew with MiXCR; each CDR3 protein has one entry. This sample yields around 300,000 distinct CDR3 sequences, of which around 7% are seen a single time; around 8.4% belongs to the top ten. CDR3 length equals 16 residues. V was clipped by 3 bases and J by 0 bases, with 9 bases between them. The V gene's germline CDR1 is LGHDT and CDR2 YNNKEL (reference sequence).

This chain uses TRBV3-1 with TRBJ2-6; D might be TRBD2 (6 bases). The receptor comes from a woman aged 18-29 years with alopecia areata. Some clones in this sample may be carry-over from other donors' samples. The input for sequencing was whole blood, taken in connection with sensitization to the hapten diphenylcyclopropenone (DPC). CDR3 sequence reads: CASSQEGNSGANVLTF. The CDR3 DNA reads TGTGCCAGCAGCCAGGAGGGAAACTCTGGGGCCAACGTCCTGACTTTC.